What follows describes a single T cell receptor beta chain. These data are taken from a study of control samples from healthy donors and cancer patients. From germline, CDR1 is KGHSH and CDR2 LQKENI. This CDR3 spans 15 amino acids. The V gene lost 3 bases and the J gene lost 2 bases, with 12 bases spanning the gap. Sequencing used immunoSEQ multiplex PCR; TCRdb keeps in-frame clones, though not all of them. The sample includes roughly 150,000 clones, around 90% seen only once; the top ten take over 1.5%. The source of this sequence is a man between 18 and 29 years old in good health. The rearrangement joins TRBV18 to TRBJ2-3; perhaps TRBD1 as D (5 bases). Sequencing was carried out using blood. CDR3 nucleotide sequence: TGTGCCAGCTCACCGGGGCGACCCTCCACAGATACGCAGTATTTT. Translated: CASSPGRPSTDTQYF.